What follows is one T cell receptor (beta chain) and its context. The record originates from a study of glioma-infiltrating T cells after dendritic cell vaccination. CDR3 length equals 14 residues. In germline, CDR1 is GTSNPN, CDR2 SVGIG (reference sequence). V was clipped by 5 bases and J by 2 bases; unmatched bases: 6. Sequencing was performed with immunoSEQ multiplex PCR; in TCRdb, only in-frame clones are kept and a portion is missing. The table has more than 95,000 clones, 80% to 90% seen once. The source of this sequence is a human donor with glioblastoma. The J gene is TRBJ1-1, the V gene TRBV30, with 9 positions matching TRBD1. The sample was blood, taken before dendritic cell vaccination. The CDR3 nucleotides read TGTGCCTGGGACGAGGGACAGGGAAACACTGAAGCTTTCTTT. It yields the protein CAWDEGQGNTEAFF.